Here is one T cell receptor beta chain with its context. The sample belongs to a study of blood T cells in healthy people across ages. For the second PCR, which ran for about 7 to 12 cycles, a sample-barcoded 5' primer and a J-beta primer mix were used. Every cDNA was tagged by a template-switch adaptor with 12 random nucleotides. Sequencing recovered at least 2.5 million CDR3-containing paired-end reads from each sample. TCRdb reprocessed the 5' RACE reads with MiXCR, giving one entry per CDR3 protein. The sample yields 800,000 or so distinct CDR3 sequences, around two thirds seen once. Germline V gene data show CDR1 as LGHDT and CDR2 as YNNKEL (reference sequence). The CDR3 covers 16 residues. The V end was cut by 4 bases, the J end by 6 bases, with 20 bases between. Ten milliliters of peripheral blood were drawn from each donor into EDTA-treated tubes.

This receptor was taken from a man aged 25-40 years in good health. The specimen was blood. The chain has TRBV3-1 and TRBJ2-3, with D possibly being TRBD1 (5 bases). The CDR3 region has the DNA TGTGCCAGCAGCCCTGTCCTAGGTGGGGCGGTGGATACGCAGTATTTT. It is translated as CASSPVLGGAVDTQYF.